This T cell receptor beta chain appears in the sequencing data of a study of CD8 T cells in Susac syndrome (dated by TCRdb to the late 2010s). About the study as a whole: Whether CD8+ T cell activation and differentiation in Susac syndrome was antigen driven was tested using repertoire sequencing.

RNA was extracted using the RNeasy kit, and about 0.45 to 1 ug of the RNA was reverse transcribed with random hexamers. The immunoSEQ multiplex PCR assay, covering 54 Vbeta and 13 Jbeta segments, was used to amplify TCR beta CDR3 regions. PCR amplification bias was corrected by using a synthetic template baseline for primer optimization and computational correction. The published analysis was carried out like this. Reads were assigned to V, D and J genes according to IMGT and analyzed in immunoSEQ Analyzer, with only productive sequences retained. Clonality was calculated as one minus the Shannon entropy normalized by log2 of the number of productive unique sequences. Public and private clones were assessed among the 100 most prevalent clones of each patient and control. Susac-specific clones were defined as absent from healthy and MS cohorts, over a thousand published viral clones and other ImmuneACCESS disease sequences. The public reads were run again by TCRdb, first through fastp at Q25 and then through MiXCR, and only productive beta chains were kept. Each record represents a unique CDR3 protein, reported with the most common genes and DNA among its rows. These V and J calls are TCRdb output, not the study's own analysis. This sample holds about 160,000 distinct CDR3 sequences; around 90% were observed only once. The top ten clones comprise 0.08% of the sample.

Its CDR3 holds 13 amino acids, cysteine through phenylalanine. The CDR3 DNA has 39 bases and is translated from base 1. In the germline V gene, CDR1 corresponds to MNHEY and CDR2 to SVGEGT. Trimming takes 6 bases off V and 4 bases off J; junction bases not matched to a gene: 5. Peripheral blood CD8+ and CD4+ T cells from healthy donors, Susac syndrome patients and multiple sclerosis patients were profiled using high-throughput TCR beta sequencing. The healthy donors served as controls matched for age and sex. Bulk CD8+ and CD4+ T cells were purified by magnetic negative isolation, while CD8+ TEMRA cells were enriched using FACS. Blood was drawn into EDTA tubes, processed within 24 hours, and PBMCs were isolated by density gradient centrifugation. PBMCs intended for TCR sequencing were cryopreserved in liquid nitrogen and thawed later in a water bath at 37 degrees C. The sorted or isolated CD4+, CD8+ and CD8+ TEMRA cells had a purity of 90% or higher.

Overall study outcomes, separate from this receptor: The study acknowledged that relatively few individuals were included in the TCR sequencing and HLA analysis.

A remark on this clonotype: Its antigen remains undetermined. Qualities for individual bases were not recorded, and no much larger clone is one base off.

The TCR comes from a human donor in good health. The chain joins TRBV6-2 or TRBV6-3 to TRBJ1-1; TRBD1 agrees with 7 junctional bases. Sequenced input: CD4+ T cells from PBMCs. The sequenced DNA is TGTGCCAGCAGACAGGGGTCGGGCACTGAAGCTTTCTTT. The resulting protein is CASRQGSGTEAFF.